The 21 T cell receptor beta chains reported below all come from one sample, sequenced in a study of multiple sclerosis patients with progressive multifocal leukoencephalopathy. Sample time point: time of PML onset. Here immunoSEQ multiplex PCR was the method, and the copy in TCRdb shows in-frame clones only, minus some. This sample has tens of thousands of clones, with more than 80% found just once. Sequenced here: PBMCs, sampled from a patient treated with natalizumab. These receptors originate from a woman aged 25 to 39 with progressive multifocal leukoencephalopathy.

This CDR3 reads CASSPTSRNEQFF. As DNA, the CDR3 is TGTGCCAGCTCCCCGACTAGTCGCAATGAGCAGTTCTTC. The chain is built from TRBV18 and TRBJ2-1; D perhaps matches TRBD2 (6 bases). The CDR3 loop spans 13 amino acids. Germline-derived CDR1 and CDR2 are KGHSH and LQKENI. The V and J ends lost 6 bases and 6 bases respectively, with 12 bases between them.

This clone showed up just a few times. The CDR3 spells CASGGNEQFF. The CDR3 DNA is TGTGCCAGCGGAGGCAATGAGCAGTTCTTC. The chain employs TRBV2 and TRBJ2-1; TRBD2 is a possible D gene (5 bases). The CDR3 is made up of 10 amino acids. The germline V gene has CDR1 SNHLY and CDR2 FYNNEI. The V end was cut by 8 bases, the J end by 6 bases, with 5 bases between.

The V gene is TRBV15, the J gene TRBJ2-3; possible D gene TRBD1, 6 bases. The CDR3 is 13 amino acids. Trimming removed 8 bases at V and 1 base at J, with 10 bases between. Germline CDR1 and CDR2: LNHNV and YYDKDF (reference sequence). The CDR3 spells CATRTVGTDTQYF. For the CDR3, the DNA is TGTGCCACCCGGACAGTAGGCACAGATACGCAGTATTTT. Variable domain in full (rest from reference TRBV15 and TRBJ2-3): DAMVIQNPRYQVTQFGKPVTLSCSQTLNHNVMYWYQQKSSQAPKLLFHYYDKDFNNEADTPDNFQSRRPNTSFCFLDIRSPGLGDTAMYLCATRTVGTDTQYFGPGTRLTVL.

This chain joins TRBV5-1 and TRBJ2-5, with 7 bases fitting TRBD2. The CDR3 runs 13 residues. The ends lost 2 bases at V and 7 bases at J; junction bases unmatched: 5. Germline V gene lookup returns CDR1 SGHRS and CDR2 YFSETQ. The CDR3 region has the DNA TGCGCCAGCAGCTTAGTATCGGGGGGGACCCAGTACTTC. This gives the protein CASSLVSGGTQYF. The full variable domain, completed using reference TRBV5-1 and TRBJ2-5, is KAGVTQTPRYLIKTRGQQVTLSCSPISGHRSVSWYQQTPGQGLQFLFEYFSETQRNKGNFPGRFSGRQFSNSRSEMNVSTLELGDSALYLCASSLVSGGTQYFGPGTRLLVL.

The CDR3 region has the DNA TGTGCCAGCAGTGAAGCCTCAGGGGGGAACACTGAAGCTTTCTTT. Protein: CASSEASGGNTEAFF. The rearrangement joins TRBV6-1 to TRBJ1-1; TRBD1 agrees at 7 bases. This CDR3 contains 15 residues. The V and J ends lost 0 bases and 1 base, in that order; junction bases with no gene match: 2. In germline, CDR1 is MNHNS, CDR2 SASEGT.

The CDR3 coding sequence is TGTGCCAGTAGCAGGGACATACTTGAAGCTTTCTTT. Amino acid sequence: CASSRDILEAFF. The chain couples TRBV19 to TRBJ1-1, with a tentative D call TRBD1 (6 bases). The CDR3 runs 12 residues. The V end was cut by 6 bases, the J end by 7 bases, with 12 bases between. Germline assignment: CDR1 LNHDA and CDR2 SQIVND (reference sequence).

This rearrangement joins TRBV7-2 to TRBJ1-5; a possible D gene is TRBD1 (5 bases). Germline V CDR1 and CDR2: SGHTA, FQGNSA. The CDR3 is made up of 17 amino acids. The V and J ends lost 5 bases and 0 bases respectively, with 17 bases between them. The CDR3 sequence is CASSPRAGRLSNQPQHF. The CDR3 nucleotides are TGTGCCAGCAGCCCCCGGGCAGGGCGGCTTAGCAATCAGCCCCAGCATTTT.

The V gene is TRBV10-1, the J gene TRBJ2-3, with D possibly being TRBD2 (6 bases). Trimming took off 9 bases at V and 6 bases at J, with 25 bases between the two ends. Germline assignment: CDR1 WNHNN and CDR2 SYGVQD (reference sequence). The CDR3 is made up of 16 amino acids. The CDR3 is CARKDPGARRKDTQYF. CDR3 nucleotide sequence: TGCGCCAGAAAGGATCCGGGAGCTCGACGAAAGGATACGCAGTATTTT.

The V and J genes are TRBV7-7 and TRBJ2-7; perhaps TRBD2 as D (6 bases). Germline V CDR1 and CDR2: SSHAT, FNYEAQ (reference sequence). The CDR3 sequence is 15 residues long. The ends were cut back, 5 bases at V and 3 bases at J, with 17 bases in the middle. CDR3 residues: CASSPGDRGDYEQYF. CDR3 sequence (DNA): TGTGCCAGCAGCCCGGGAGACAGAGGGGACTACGAGCAGTACTTC.

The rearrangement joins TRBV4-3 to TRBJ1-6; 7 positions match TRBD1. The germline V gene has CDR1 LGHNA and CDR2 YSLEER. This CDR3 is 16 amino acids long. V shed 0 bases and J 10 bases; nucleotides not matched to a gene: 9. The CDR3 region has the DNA TGCGCCAGCAGCCAAGATTCGACAGGGTTGGGATCACCCCTCCACTTT. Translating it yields CASSQDSTGLGSPLHF.

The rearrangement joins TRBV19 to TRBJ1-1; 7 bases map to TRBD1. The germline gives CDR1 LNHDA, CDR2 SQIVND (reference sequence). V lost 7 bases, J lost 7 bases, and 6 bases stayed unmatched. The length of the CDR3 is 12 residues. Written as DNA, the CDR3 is TGTGCCAGTAATTCACAGGGGTTTGAAGCTTTCTTT. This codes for CASNSQGFEAFF.

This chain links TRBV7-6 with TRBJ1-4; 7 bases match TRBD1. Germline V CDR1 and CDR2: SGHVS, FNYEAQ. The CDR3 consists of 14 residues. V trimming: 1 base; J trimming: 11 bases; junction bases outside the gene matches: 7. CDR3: CASSLGSHRGKLFF. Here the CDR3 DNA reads TGTGCCAGCAGCTTAGGATCCCACAGGGGTAAACTGTTTTTT.

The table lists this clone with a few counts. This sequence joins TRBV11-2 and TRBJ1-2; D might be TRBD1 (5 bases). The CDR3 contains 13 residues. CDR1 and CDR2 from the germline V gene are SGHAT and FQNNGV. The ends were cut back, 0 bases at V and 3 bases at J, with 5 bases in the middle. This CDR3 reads CASSLDRDYGYTF. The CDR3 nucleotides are TGTGCCAGCAGCTTAGACAGGGACTATGGCTACACCTTC.

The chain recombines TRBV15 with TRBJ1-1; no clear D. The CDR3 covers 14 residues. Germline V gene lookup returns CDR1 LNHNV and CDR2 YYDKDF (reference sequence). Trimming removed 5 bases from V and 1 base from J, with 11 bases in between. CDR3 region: CATSPLRQNTEAFF. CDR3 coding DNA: TGTGCCACCAGCCCCCTTCGGCAGAACACTGAAGCTTTCTTT.

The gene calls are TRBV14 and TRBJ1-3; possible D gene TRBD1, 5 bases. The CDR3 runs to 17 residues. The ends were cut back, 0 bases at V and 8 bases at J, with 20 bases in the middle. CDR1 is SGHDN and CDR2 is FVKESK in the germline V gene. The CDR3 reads CASSQDSAGTSFDTIYF. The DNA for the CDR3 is TGTGCCAGCAGCCAAGACTCCGCCGGGACCTCCTTCGACACCATATATTTT.

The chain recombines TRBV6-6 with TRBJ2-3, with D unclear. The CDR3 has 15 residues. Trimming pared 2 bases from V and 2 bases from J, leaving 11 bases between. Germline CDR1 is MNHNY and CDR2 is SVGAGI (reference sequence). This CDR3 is CASSYVGDYTDTQYF. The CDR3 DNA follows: TGTGCCAGCAGTTACGTTGGGGATTACACAGATACGCAGTATTTT.

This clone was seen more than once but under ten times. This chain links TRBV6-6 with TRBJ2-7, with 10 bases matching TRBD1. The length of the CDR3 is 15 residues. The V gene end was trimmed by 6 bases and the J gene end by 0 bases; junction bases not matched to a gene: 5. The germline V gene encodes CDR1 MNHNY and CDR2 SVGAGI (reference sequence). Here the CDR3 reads CASRADRGLSYEQYF. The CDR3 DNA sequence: TGTGCCAGCAGAGCAGACAGGGGGCTCTCCTACGAGCAGTACTTC.

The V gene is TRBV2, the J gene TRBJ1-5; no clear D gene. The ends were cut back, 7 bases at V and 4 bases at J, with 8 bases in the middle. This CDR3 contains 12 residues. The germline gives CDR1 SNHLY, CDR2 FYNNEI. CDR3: CASTVGNQPQHF. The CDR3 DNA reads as TGTGCCAGCACGGTCGGGAATCAGCCCCAGCATTTT. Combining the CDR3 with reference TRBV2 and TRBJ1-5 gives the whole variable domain EPEVTQTPSHQVTQMGQEVILRCVPISNHLYFYWYRQILGQKVEFLVSFYNNEISEKSEIFDDQFSVERPDGSNFTLKIRSTKLEDSAMYFCASTVGNQPQHFGDGTRLSIL.

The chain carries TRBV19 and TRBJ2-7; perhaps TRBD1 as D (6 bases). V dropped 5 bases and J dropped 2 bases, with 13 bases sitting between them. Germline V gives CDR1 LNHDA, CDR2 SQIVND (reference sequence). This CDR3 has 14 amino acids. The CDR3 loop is CASSSTGFPYEQYF. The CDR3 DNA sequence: TGTGCCAGTAGTTCGACAGGATTTCCCTACGAGCAGTACTTC.

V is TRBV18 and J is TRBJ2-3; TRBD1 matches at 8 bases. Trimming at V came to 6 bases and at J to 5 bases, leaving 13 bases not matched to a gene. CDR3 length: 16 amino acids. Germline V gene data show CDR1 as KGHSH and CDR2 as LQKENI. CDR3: CASSLLAGGERDTQYF. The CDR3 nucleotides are TGTGCCAGCTCGCTACTTGCAGGGGGCGAGAGAGATACGCAGTATTTT.

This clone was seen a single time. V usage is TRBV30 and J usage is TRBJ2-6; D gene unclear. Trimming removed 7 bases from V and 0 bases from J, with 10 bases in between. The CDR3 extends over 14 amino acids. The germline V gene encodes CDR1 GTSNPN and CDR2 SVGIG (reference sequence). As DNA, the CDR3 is TGTGCCTTCGCGCACCCCTCTGGGGCCAACGTCCTGACTTTC. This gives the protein CAFAHPSGANVLTF.